A single sample is the source of the 18 T cell receptor beta chains below, sequenced in a study of Graves' ophthalmopathy and Graves' hyperthyroidism. RNA transcripts were the template, and TCR beta CDR3 regions were amplified from them. After a first-round RT-PCR with HTBI primers, a second-round multiplex PCR was run. TCRdb called the multiplex PCR reads again in MiXCR, with one record for every CDR3 protein. The sample shows 500,000 to 800,000 distinct CDR3 sequences, just over 40% of them seen only once. Input material: peripheral blood. These TCRs come from an adult man with Graves' ophthalmopathy.

As for this clonotype: At one of its ends the junction is not consistent with the germline gene, which may arise from a read error. This rearrangement joins TRBV20-1 to TRBJ2-3; the D is unclear. The CDR3 consists of 9 residues. Germline values: CDR1 DFQATT, CDR2 SNEGSKA (reference sequence). The CDR3, as DNA: TGCAGTGCTGGTGATACACAGTATTTT. Translating gives CSAGDTQYF.

The gene calls are TRBV4-3 and TRBJ2-7; the match to TRBD1 covers 9 bases. J gave up 3 bases and V 3 bases, and 6 bases lay outside the gene matches. The CDR3 extends over 15 amino acids. CDR1 and CDR2 (germline): LGHNA, YSLEER. CDR3 region: CASSQGQGEGYEQYF. In DNA form, the CDR3 reads TGCGCCAGCAGCCAGGGACAGGGTGAGGGCTACGAGCAGTACTTC.

The chain combines TRBV7-9 with TRBJ2-7, with D possibly being TRBD1 (6 bases). CDR3 length equals 16 residues. Germline V gene sequence: CDR1 SEHNR, CDR2 FQNEAQ (reference sequence). Trimming shortened V by 3 bases and J by 0 bases, and 15 bases separated the two germline ends. The CDR3 DNA reads as TGTGCCAGCAGCTTCAAAGCCACAGGGAGCTCCTACGAGCAGTACTTC. Protein product: CASSFKATGSSYEQYF.

This clonotype was observed at least ten times. The CDR3 DNA is TGTGCCAGCAGCTTAGGGGGCCGAGCGGGGCATGAAAAACTGTTTTTT. Translating gives CASSLGGRAGHEKLFF. V is TRBV7-9 and J is TRBJ1-4; D may be TRBD1 (5 bases). The V end was cut by 1 base, the J end by 6 bases, with 15 bases between. CDR3 size: 16 residues. Germline V gene lookup returns CDR1 SEHNR and CDR2 FQNEAQ (reference sequence).

V usage is TRBV11-2 and J usage is TRBJ2-2; TRBD1 matches at 8 bases. The V and J ends lost 0 bases and 0 bases, in that order; junction bases with no gene match: 0. The CDR3 is 16 residues long. The germline gives CDR1 SGHAT, CDR2 FQNNGV. The CDR3 bases are TGTGCCAGCAGCTTAGAGGACAGGGCGAACACCGGGGAGCTGTTTTTT. Its protein product is CASSLEDRANTGELFF.

The V call is TRBV7-9, the J call TRBJ2-7; the match to TRBD2 covers 13 bases. This CDR3 contains 15 residues. The germline CDR1 and CDR2 sequences are SEHNR and FQNEAQ (reference sequence). Trimming at V came to 11 bases and at J to 7 bases, leaving 14 bases not matched to a gene. The CDR3 protein is CAWRGTSGISGEQYF. In DNA form, the CDR3 reads TGTGCCTGGAGGGGGACTAGCGGGATTTCGGGGGAGCAGTACTTC.

This sequence joins TRBV25-1 and TRBJ2-5; D perhaps matches TRBD1 (5 bases). Per the germline V gene, CDR1 is MGHDK and CDR2 is SYGVNS. The CDR3 spans 15 residues. Trimming left V 5 bases short and J 5 bases short, with 18 bases between. The CDR3 reads CASSYSKLGRETQYF. CDR3 sequence (DNA): TGTGCCAGCAGTTACTCGAAGTTGGGGCGGGAGACCCAGTACTTC.

V usage is TRBV2 and J usage is TRBJ2-7, with D unclear. V gave up 5 bases and J gave up 3 bases, with 14 bases separating them. This CDR3 comprises 14 residues. Germline V gene data show CDR1 as SNHLY and CDR2 as FYNNEI. This chain's CDR3 is CASSWAAVNYEQYF. CDR3 sequence (DNA): TGTGCCAGCAGTTGGGCAGCAGTAAACTACGAGCAGTACTTC.

About this clonotype itself: A much larger clone differs by one base, so this may be a read error. The chain carries TRBV20-1 and TRBJ2-5, with a possible D match to TRBD1 (5 bases). This CDR3 has 13 amino acids. CDR1 and CDR2 from the germline V gene are DFQATT and SNEGSKA (reference sequence). V lost 3 bases, J lost 2 bases, and 10 bases lay in between. As DNA, the CDR3 is TGCAGTGCTAGTGGGGCAGTGCAAGAGACCCAGTACTTC. It is translated as CSASGAVQETQYF.

This clonotype was detected ten times or more. The J gene is TRBJ2-5, the V gene TRBV20-1; D remains unclear. CDR1 and CDR2 from the germline V gene are DFQATT and SNEGSKA (reference sequence). V was trimmed by 1 base and J by 5 bases, leaving 14 bases between them. The length of the CDR3 is 14 residues. The DNA of the CDR3 is TGCAGTGCTAGAGGCGGTTCTCCCCGGGAGACCCAGTACTTC. Translating it yields CSARGGSPRETQYF.

This clonotype was seen repeatedly, ten times or more. CDR3 sequence: CASSVVGEATHFGANVLTF. CDR3 DNA: TGTGCCAGCAGCGTAGTGGGGGAAGCCACCCATTTTGGGGCCAACGTCCTGACTTTC. The genes are TRBV9 and TRBJ2-6; D tentatively fits TRBD1 or TRBD2 (5 bases each). This CDR3 contains 19 residues. V shed 0 bases and J shed 3 bases, with 19 bases lying between them. Germline V gives CDR1 SGDLS, CDR2 YYNGEE. Full variable domain (outside the CDR3, taken from reference TRBV9 and TRBJ2-6): DSGVTQTPKHLITATGQRVTLRCSPRSGDLSVYWYQQSLDQGLQFLIQYYNGEERAKGNILERFSAQQFPDLHSELNLSSLELGDSALYFCASSVVGEATHFGANVLTFGAGSRLTVL.

There are a few counts of this clonotype. The V call is TRBV11-3, the J call TRBJ2-7; 12 bases match TRBD1. V lost 2 bases and J lost 6; bases outside the gene matches: 5. The CDR3 has 15 residues. The germline V gene has CDR1 SGHNT and CDR2 YENEEA. The CDR3 region is CASSLSGQGAGEQYF. CDR3 bases: TGTGCCAGCAGCTTATCGGGACAGGGGGCAGGCGAGCAGTACTTC.

On this clonotype itself: One junction end disagrees with the germline gene, perhaps due to a read error. The chain combines TRBV12-3 or TRBV12-4 with TRBJ1-5, with unresolved D. CDR3 length: 12 amino acids. Here the CDR3 reads CTSSLGFRPQHF. The CDR3 bases are TGTACCAGCAGTTTAGGATTTCGGCCCCAGCATTTT.

A word on this clonotype: A much more abundant neighbour one base away suggests this may be a read error. The chain links TRBV6-1 to TRBJ2-5, with D maybe TRBD2 (5 bases). In germline, CDR1 is MNHNS, CDR2 SASEGT. V was cut by 3 bases and J by 6 bases, with 23 bases left in between. This CDR3 is built from 17 residues. The CDR3 bases are TGTGCCAGCAGTGATTACTCCGGACTCCTTGGCCTCCAGACCCAGTACTTC. It codes for CASSDYSGLLGLQTQYF.

In this sample, this clonotype turned up a few times. The CDR3 bases are TGCGCCAGCAGCTTGGGACAGGGAGTGTTCAACGAGCAGTACTTC. Translating it yields CASSLGQGVFNEQYF. The V gene is TRBV5-1, the J gene TRBJ2-7, with 7 bases matching TRBD1. The CDR3 is 15 amino acids. Trimming removed 0 bases from V and 5 bases from J; junction bases left unmatched: 8. The germline V gene encodes CDR1 SGHRS and CDR2 YFSETQ.

This clonotype was seen ten or more times. V and J are TRBV24-1 and TRBJ1-1; D might be TRBD1 (6 bases). The CDR3 has 11 residues. Trimming removed 6 bases from V and 8 bases from J, with 9 bases in between. Germline loops: CDR1 KGHDR, CDR2 SFDVKD. In DNA, the CDR3 is TGTGCCACCAGTACTGGGACAGAAGCTTTCTTT. Its protein is CATSTGTEAFF.

This clonotype was seen a few times. The conserved phenylalanine or tryptophan is not found at the CDR3 terminus, so this likely reflects a read error. The DNA is left out, because the CDR3 cannot be placed on it with certainty; the CDR3 is given as TCRdb lists it. J is TRBJ2-7 and V is TRBV2; the DNA was not compared with TRBD1, the D call given in the table. Germline V gene data show CDR1 as SNHLY and CDR2 as FYNNEI. The CDR3 comprises 8 residues, both ends counted. The CDR3 loop is CASSERGT.

The chain is built from TRBV5-1 and TRBJ2-2, with D unresolved. The CDR3 sequence is 13 residues long. In germline, CDR1 is SGHRS, CDR2 YFSETQ. V was shortened by 5 bases and J by 4 bases, with 9 bases between the two germline ends. CDR3 sequence reads: CASRLDSTGELFF. The CDR3, as DNA: TGCGCCAGCAGGCTGGATTCCACCGGGGAGCTGTTTTTT.